The subject of this entry is one T cell receptor beta chain. Its antigen is unknown. This sample is part of a study of cytomegalovirus exposure and HLA in healthy donors. Overall study findings and caveats: In a later analysis, TCR beta V- and J-gene trimming was associated with a missense DCLRE1C variant. According to the study, around 150 TCR beta chains were cytomegalovirus-associated.

Looked up from germline, CDR1 is SGHRS and CDR2 is YFSETQ. The length of the CDR3 is 15 residues. The junction had 7 bases not matched to a gene; V was cut back by 2 bases and J by 3 bases. With 60 Vbeta and 13 Jbeta primers, the PCR was carried out. Some clones are missing from TCRdb's copy, which holds only in-frame ones; the method was immunoSEQ multiplex PCR. The repertoire holds around 110,000 clones, with 55% to 65% as singletons. Sequencing input: PBMCs. This sequence originates from a woman between 35 and 50 years old in good health and CMV-seropositive. The rearrangement links TRBV5-1 to TRBJ2-7, with 8 bases lining up with TRBD1. CDR3 protein: CASSFGGQAIYEQYF. The CDR3 nucleotides read TGCGCCAGCAGCTTTGGGGGACAGGCTATCTACGAGCAGTACTTC.